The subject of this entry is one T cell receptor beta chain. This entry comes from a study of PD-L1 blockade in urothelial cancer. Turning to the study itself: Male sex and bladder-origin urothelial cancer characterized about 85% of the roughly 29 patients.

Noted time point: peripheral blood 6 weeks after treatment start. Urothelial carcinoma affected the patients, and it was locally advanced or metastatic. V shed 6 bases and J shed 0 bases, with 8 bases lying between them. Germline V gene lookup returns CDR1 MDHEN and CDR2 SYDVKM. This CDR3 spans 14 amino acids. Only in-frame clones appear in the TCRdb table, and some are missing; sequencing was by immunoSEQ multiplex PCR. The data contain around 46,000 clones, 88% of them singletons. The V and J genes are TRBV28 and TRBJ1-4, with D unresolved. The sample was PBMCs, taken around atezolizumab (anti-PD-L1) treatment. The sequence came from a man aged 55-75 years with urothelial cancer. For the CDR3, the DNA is TGTGCCAGCAGAACCGGGACAACTAATGAAAAACTGTTTTTT. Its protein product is CASRTGTTNEKLFF.